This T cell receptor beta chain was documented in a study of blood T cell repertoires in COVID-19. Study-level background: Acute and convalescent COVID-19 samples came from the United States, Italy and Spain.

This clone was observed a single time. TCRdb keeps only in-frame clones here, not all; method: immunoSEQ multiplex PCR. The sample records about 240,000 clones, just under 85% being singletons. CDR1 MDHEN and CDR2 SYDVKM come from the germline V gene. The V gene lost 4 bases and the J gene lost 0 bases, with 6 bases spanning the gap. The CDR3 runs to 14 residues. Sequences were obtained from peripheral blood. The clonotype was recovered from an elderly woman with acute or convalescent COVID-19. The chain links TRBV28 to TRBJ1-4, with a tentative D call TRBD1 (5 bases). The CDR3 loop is CASSWGPTNEKLFF. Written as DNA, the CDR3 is TGTGCCAGCAGTTGGGGCCCAACTAATGAAAAACTGTTTTTT.